The source of this TCR beta chain is a study of blood T cell repertoires in COVID-19 (dated by TCRdb to 2020 to 2021). For the study in its entirety: Samples covering the acute and convalescent phases of COVID-19 were provided by collaborators in the United States, Italy and Spain. Samples were obtained from the ongoing ImmuneRACE study (first 160 participants) and from 1,000 to 1,500 subjects provided by 6 global collaborators. Sample metadata almost always included a de-identified subject ID, COVID-19 status, age in years and sex. The dataset comprised deeply sampled blood TCRbeta repertoires from subjects exposed to, actively infected with, or recovered from COVID-19. The repertoires were released in a freely available public database intended as a resource for research on the immune response to SARS-CoV-2. Where available, HLA class I and class II types were obtained from metadata supplied by the sample provider rather than from assay-based typing. The material from the prospective study consisted of cDNA or gDNA derived from T cells, B-cell-depleted T cells, or PBMCs.

This clone has at least ten counts. The antigen this receptor binds is unknown. No clone much larger than this one lies a single base away; base qualities are absent. TCRbeta CDR3 regions were amplified from genomic DNA using the immunoSEQ Assay, a bias-controlled multiplex PCR. Processing in the source paper ran as follows. Within the assay, amplification of reference gene primers was used to estimate how many nucleated cells each sample contained. To quantify the absolute abundance of each unique TCRbeta CDR3 rearrangement, sequence reads were collapsed and filtered. For each sample, productive Simpson clonality was calculated by taking the square root of Simpson's diversity index across productive rearrangements. In its TCRdb copy, this immuneACCESS table keeps in-frame sequences only and misses some clones. Where compared with another copy, unresolved V genes explain less than half of these, and the others have no known cause. V, J and clone size are those of that table, while D and trimming were read from the DNA. The sample includes about 250,000 clones, with 84% observed a single time. The top ten clones comprise around 3.6% of the sample.

Participants in the prospective study were enrolled through a virtual design, were aged roughly 18 to 90 years, and lived in about two dozen United States geographic areas. Cohort assignment in the prospective study relied on participant-reported clinical history from a screening survey and a study questionnaire. ImmuneRACE Cohort 3 recovered participants were defined by two consecutive negative NP/OP PCR tests, healthcare professional clearance, or symptom resolution. In the prospective study, mobile phlebotomists collected whole blood, serum and a nasopharyngeal or oropharyngeal swab from each participant. Over a roughly two-month period, participants in the prospective study had the option of providing additional blood draws and questionnaires. Before DNA extraction, blood samples from the prospective study were shipped at room temperature or frozen. The CDR3 numbers 16 residues from cysteine through phenylalanine. Just CDR3 DNA is preserved here, 48 bases in frame from base 1. The CDR1 and CDR2 encoded by the germline V gene are SGDLS and YYNGEE. Here V drops 0 bases and J drops 9 bases, and the junction holds 8 bases not matched to any gene.

Findings and caveats that apply to the study as a whole: The quantity of clinical and demographic metadata differed by source and by participant and was supplied without curation.

The rearranged chain carries TRBV9 and TRBJ1-6, with 8 central nucleotides matching TRBD1. The sequenced material came from PBMCs or T cells enriched from blood (not recorded which). This sequence originates from a man in his forties or fifties who had recovered from COVID-19. The sequenced DNA: TGTGCCAGCAGCGTAGATGGCAGGGGGCGAGGTTCACCCCTCCACTTT. This is translated as CASSVDGRGRGSPLHF.